The clone carrying this T cell receptor beta chain was seen ten or more times. Time point described: patch test 3, about 24 weeks after DPC sensitization. As for treatment: therapeutic diphenylcyclopropenone sensitization with weekly scalp DPC. Blood was collected ahead of every patch test applied. The study extracted total RNA from unfractionated whole blood. This sample was taken from a study of human T cells and chemical hapten exposure. TCRdb itself ran the RACE reads through MiXCR, one entry per CDR3 protein. The table records roughly 71,000 distinct CDR3 sequences, 11% of them present only once. V lost 5 bases to trimming and J lost 2 bases, with 10 bases between them. CDR3 length: 14 residues. CDR1 MDHEN and CDR2 SYDVKM come from the germline V gene.

This receptor was identified in a woman aged 45 to 65 with alopecia areata. Some clones in this sample may be carry-over from other donors' samples. Sequencing used whole blood, obtained in connection with sensitization to the hapten diphenylcyclopropenone (DPC). The gene calls are TRBV28 and TRBJ2-1; D possibly corresponds to TRBD2 (6 bases). For the CDR3, the DNA is TGTGCCAGCAGTGGGGGGTCAACCTACAATGAGCAGTTCTTC. Translated, it gives CASSGGSTYNEQFF.